The clone carrying this TCR beta chain was detected once. The V gene's germline CDR1 is SGHAT and CDR2 FQNNGV. V was pared by 6 bases and J by 2 bases, with 17 bases between. The CDR3 consists of 17 residues. With a constant-region primer, TCR beta cDNA was made from around 530 ng of total RNA. Three nested multiplex PCR rounds of slightly modified ARM-PCR generated TCR beta libraries. The two initial PCR rounds, around 11 cycles each, used TRBV1-TRBV30 forward and C-beta reverse primers. In TCRdb, the multiplex PCR reads were re-called with MiXCR into one record per CDR3 protein. The sample lists 55,000 or so distinct CDR3 sequences; around 64% were seen once. The sample belongs to a study of tumor-infiltrating lymphocytes in primary liver carcinoma. Co-extraction of RNA and DNA was performed on roughly 20-33 mg of unsorted bulk tissue.

The sample comprised liver tumor tissue from sampling region 2. The subset denotes: tumor region T2, inferior pole. The chain combines TRBV11-2 with TRBJ2-6; maybe TRBD2 (5 bases). This receptor was identified in a man aged 35-49 years with primary liver carcinoma and hepatitis B virus infection. CDR3 sequence (DNA): TGTGCCAGCAGACCAAGGAGAGGGTGCACTGGGGCCAACGTCCTGACTTTC. Translated, it gives CASRPRRGCTGANVLTF.